The source of this T cell receptor (beta chain) is a study of CD8+ T cells in alopecia areata. Following extraction, RNA underwent reverse transcription to cDNA, which served as the sequencing template. Produced via immunoSEQ multiplex PCR; TCRdb's table is partial and in-frame only. The sample holds tens of thousands of clones; about three fifths are singletons and the top ten take about a fifth. Trimming removed 5 bases at V and 3 bases at J, with 14 bases between. The CDR3 extends over 15 amino acids. CDR1 and CDR2 from the germline V gene are SGHTA and FQGNSA. Treatment specified: oral pan-JAK inhibitor, 5-10 mg twice daily. Samples from alopecia areata patients were lesional scalp punch biopsies and peripheral blood.

This clonotype originated in a human donor with alopecia areata. The specimen comprised CD8+ T cells sorted from blood, sampled at week 4, from a patient treated with tofacitinib. The genes are TRBV7-2 and TRBJ1-5; tentatively, D is TRBD1 (6 bases). For the CDR3, the DNA is TGTGCCAGCAGCCAAGATGGGGGCACCAATCAGCCCCAGCATTTT. Translated, it gives CASSQDGGTNQPQHF.